A selection of T cell receptor beta chains follows, all from one sample in a study of CXCR3-negative and CXCR3-positive naive CD8 T cells. TCRdb re-called the 5' RACE reads and shows each CDR3 protein once, DNA omitted. This listing includes 75,000 to 90,000 distinct CDR3 sequences. Sample: naive CXCR3+ CD8+ T cells from blood. The receptors stem from a human donor in good health. Some clones in this sample may be carry-over from other donors' samples. The CDR3 runs from the conserved cysteine through the conserved F or W.

>TRBV6-2/TRBV6-3|TRBJ2-2
CASKPGLASGELFF
>TRBV27|TRBJ2-1
CASRGGQGLRNEQFF
>TRBV24-1|TRBJ2-3
CATSDYRGKATDTQYF
>TRBV3-1|TRBJ2-3
CASSLGTGFLSEDTQYF
>TRBV29-1|TRBJ2-2
CSVAGTAYTGELFF
>TRBV4-3|TRBJ2-2
CASSQDLLAENTGELFF
>TRBV7-2|TRBJ2-5
CASSRLTGRETQYF
>TRBV28|TRBJ2-1
CASSLDYFEQFF
>TRBV2|TRBJ1-2
CAKRQPLYGYTF
>TRBV28|TRBJ2-4
CASSLGTGGLAELAKNIQYF
>TRBV6-2/TRBV6-3|TRBJ2-2
CASSYSTLRLAGDTGELFF
>TRBV27|TRBJ1-1
CASSLLRRDRGVTEAFF
>TRBV28|TRBJ1-2
CASSLWSRDTGSYGYTF
>TRBV4-1|TRBJ1-2
CASTKAEGANYGYTF
>TRBV5-1|TRBJ2-5
CASSLGTAGGMEETQYF
>TRBV28|TRBJ2-2
CASSFEGELFF
>TRBV6-2/TRBV6-3|TRBJ2-3
CASSYSTSTDTQYF
>TRBV7-2|TRBJ2-3
CASSLFGGATDTQYF
>TRBV9|TRBJ2-7
CASSAGRDSTYEQYF
>TRBV25-1|TRBJ2-3
CASSAPKQPTDTQYF
>TRBV6-5|TRBJ1-6
CASSPMAGGSPLHF